The next 20 T cell receptor beta chains were all read from a single sample in a study of vaccination effects on CD4 cells after COVID-19. Sequencing used immunoSEQ multiplex PCR; TCRdb keeps in-frame clones, though not all of them. Seen here are roughly 30,000 clones, roughly 73% observed once, and the top ten hold under 30%. In the ViraFEST assay, antigen-specific CD4+ clonotypes were identified by expansion after peptide-pool stimulation. On roughly day 10 of culture, CD4+ T cells were separated out. Vaccine recipients lacked prior SARS-CoV-2 infection and had negative nucleocapsid antibodies. The antigens these receptors bind are not known. Here the sequenced sample was CD4+ T cells from PBMCs cultured with HCoV-OC43 spike peptides, taken before COVID-19 vaccination. The subset: HCoV-OC43 spike overlapping peptide pool stimulation. These receptors all come from a human donor who received a COVID-19 vaccine.

This chain joins TRBV11-2 and TRBJ2-7; 8 nucleotides align to TRBD2. The germline V gene encodes CDR1 SGHAT and CDR2 FQNNGV. Trimming cost V 3 bases and J 2 bases; bases outside gene matches: 3. The CDR3 totals 14 residues. The CDR3 DNA sequence: TGTGCCAGCAGCTTGGGCGGGGGGCCCTACGAGCAGTACTTC. The encoded protein is CASSLGGGPYEQYF.

The rearrangement joins TRBV24-1 to TRBJ2-1; unclear D gene. CDR1 is KGHDR, CDR2 SFDVKD, per germline. V lost 5 bases to trimming and J lost 1 base, with 8 bases between them. The CDR3 totals 14 residues. As DNA, the CDR3 is TGTGCCACCAGTGGGAGTACATCCTACAATGAGCAGTTCTTC. It codes for CATSGSTSYNEQFF.

CDR3 coding DNA: TGTGCCTGGAGGGGGTTGACAGCTCCGTATGGCTACACCTTC. Translating it yields CAWRGLTAPYGYTF. V gene TRBV30 combines with J gene TRBJ1-2, with a weak D call TRBD1 (5 bases). The CDR3 is 14 residues long. Germline CDR1 is GTSNPN and CDR2 is SVGIG (reference sequence). The ends were cut back, 3 bases at V and 5 bases at J, with 16 bases in the middle.

In its sample, this clone was seen once. This CDR3 reads CASRDNRGLAFF. CDR3 bases: TGCGCCAGCAGAGACAACAGGGGCTTAGCTTTCTTT. This chain uses TRBV5-1 with TRBJ1-1, with 7 nucleotides matching TRBD1. From germline, CDR1 is SGHRS and CDR2 YFSETQ. V lost 5 bases and J lost 10; bases outside the gene matches: 8. This CDR3 contains 12 residues. The full variable domain, rest sourced from reference TRBV5-1 and TRBJ1-1, is KAGVTQTPRYLIKTRGQQVTLSCSPISGHRSVSWYQQTPGQGLQFLFEYFSETQRNKGNFPGRFSGRQFSNSRSEMNVSTLELGDSALYLCASRDNRGLAFFGQGTRLTVV.

This CDR3 is CASSQGSYNEQFF. For the CDR3, the DNA is TGCGCCAGTTCACAGGGCTCCTACAATGAGCAGTTCTTC. The chain is built from TRBV5-1 and TRBJ2-1; a possible D gene is TRBD1 (6 bases). Trimming pared 8 bases from V and 0 bases from J, leaving 9 bases between. This CDR3 has 13 residues. Looked up from germline, CDR1 is SGHRS and CDR2 is YFSETQ.

The CDR3 DNA sequence: TGTGCCTGGGCTTCCGGTCTCCAGGGGATATGGTTCACCGGGGAGCTGTTTTTT. It codes for CAWASGLQGIWFTGELFF. This chain links TRBV30 with TRBJ2-2; TRBD1 is a possible D gene (6 bases). Per germline, CDR1 GTSNPN and CDR2 SVGIG (reference sequence). This CDR3 region has 18 residues. Deletions cut 5 bases from V and 4 bases from J, with 26 bases between.

The rearrangement joins TRBV18 to TRBJ1-5; D is unresolved. Germline CDR1 KGHSH, CDR2 LQKENI. The ends were cut back, 6 bases at V and 5 bases at J, with 8 bases in the middle. CDR3 length: 12 residues. In DNA form, the CDR3 reads TGTGCCAGCTCCGATGTGGATCAGCCCCAGCATTTT. Its protein product is CASSDVDQPQHF. The entire variable domain, with the rest obtained from reference TRBV18 and TRBJ1-5, is as follows: NAGVMQNPRHLVRRRGQEARLRCSPMKGHSHVYWYRQLPEEGLKFMVYLQKENIIDESGMPKERFSAEFPKEGPSILRIQQVVRGDSAAYFCASSDVDQPQHFGDGTRLSIL.

In this sample, this clone turned up a few times. The J gene is TRBJ1-5, the V gene TRBV4-2; D unclear. The CDR3 runs to 14 residues. Germline lookup yields CDR1 LGHNA and CDR2 YNFKEQ. Between the trimmed V and J ends, which lost 1 base and 0 bases, there was a span of 4 bases. The CDR3 DNA is TGTGCCAGCAGCCAAGGGGTTAGCAATCAGCCCCAGCATTTT. Protein product: CASSQGVSNQPQHF.

This clone was seen a few times. The V and J genes are TRBV18 and TRBJ1-1, with no clear D. The V and J ends lost 4 bases and 4 bases respectively, with 10 bases between them. The germline V gene encodes CDR1 KGHSH and CDR2 LQKENI. The CDR3 loop spans 13 amino acids. The chain's CDR3 is CASSRVGPTEAFF. The CDR3 coding sequence is TGTGCCAGCTCACGGGTAGGTCCCACTGAAGCTTTCTTT.

The chain couples TRBV9 to TRBJ1-1, with D perhaps matching TRBD1 (6 bases). Per the germline V gene, CDR1 is SGDLS and CDR2 is YYNGEE. The CDR3 has 13 amino acids. The V end was cut by 4 bases, the J end by 0 bases, with 7 bases between. CDR3 DNA sequence: TGTGCCAGCAGCCGGGACATGAACACTGAAGCTTTCTTT. Translating gives CASSRDMNTEAFF.

The CDR3 is CASSLVGNSGNTIYF. The CDR3 coding sequence is TGCGCCAGCAGTCTAGTGGGAAACTCTGGAAACACCATATATTTT. This chain connects TRBV4-1 to TRBJ1-3; D not resolved. CDR3 length: 15 residues. CDR1 and CDR2 (germline): MGHRA, YSYEKL. V lost 6 bases and J lost 0, with 12 bases in between.

The chain uses TRBV24-1 and TRBJ2-1; 9 bases align to TRBD2. CDR1 and CDR2 (germline): KGHDR, SFDVKD. With 2 bases clipped from V and 9 bases from J, the junction kept 22 bases outside the gene matches. The CDR3 has 20 amino acids. The CDR3 coding sequence is TGTGCCACCAGTGATTCCCCGGGGAGGGGGCTGTCTAGCGGGACGGGTGAGCAGTTCTTC. It translates to CATSDSPGRGLSSGTGEQFF.

In this sample, this clone turned up once. The chain recombines TRBV5-6 with TRBJ1-6; 11 bases map to TRBD1. Germline CDR1 SGHDT, CDR2 YYEEEE. This CDR3 comprises 15 residues. With 4 bases clipped from V and 6 bases from J, the junction kept 3 bases outside the gene matches. For the CDR3, the DNA is TGTGCCAGCAGCACAGGACAGGGGGCTAATTCACCCCTCCACTTT. The encoded protein is CASSTGQGANSPLHF.

The V and J genes are TRBV11-3 and TRBJ2-6, with 7 positions matching TRBD1. Germline V gene sequence: CDR1 SGHNT, CDR2 YENEEA. The CDR3 is made up of 18 amino acids. Trimming cost V 4 bases and J 1 base; bases outside gene matches: 10. The CDR3 here is CASSSSGTANSGANVLTF. The CDR3 DNA follows: TGTGCCAGCAGCTCCTCCGGGACAGCAAATTCTGGGGCCAACGTCCTGACTTTC.

The V and J genes are TRBV9 and TRBJ1-2; 9 bases agree with TRBD1. The CDR3 loop spans 16 amino acids. Trimming at V came to 3 bases and at J to 3 bases, leaving 9 bases not matched to a gene. The germline CDR1 and CDR2 sequences are SGDLS and YYNGEE. The CDR3 DNA is TGTGCCAGCAGCGCAGGACAACAGGGGGCTCACTATGGCTACACCTTC. This translates into CASSAGQQGAHYGYTF. The variable domain in full, completed from reference TRBV9 and TRBJ1-2, reads DSGVTQTPKHLITATGQRVTLRCSPRSGDLSVYWYQQSLDQGLQFLIQYYNGEERAKGNILERFSAQQFPDLHSELNLSSLELGDSALYFCASSAGQQGAHYGYTFGSGTRLTVV.

This clone was seen only a few times. The chain uses TRBV6-2 or TRBV6-3 and TRBJ2-2; D ambiguous. The CDR3 has 14 residues. The V and J ends lost 2 bases and 7 bases respectively, with 11 bases between them. Germline CDR1 and CDR2: MNHEY and SVGEGT. The CDR3 DNA sequence: TGTGCCAGCAGTTACGGGCGGCTCAACGGGGAGCTGTTTTTT. Translation gives CASSYGRLNGELFF.

The chain links TRBV19 to TRBJ1-2; 10 bases agree with TRBD1. The length of the CDR3 is 16 residues. Germline assignment: CDR1 LNHDA and CDR2 SQIVND (reference sequence). With 6 bases clipped from V and 4 bases from J, the junction kept 11 bases outside the gene matches. The CDR3 nucleotides read TGTGCCAGTAGCGAGACAGGGGGCGCGACCCTCTATGGCTACACCTTC. It encodes CASSETGGATLYGYTF.

The V and J genes are TRBV3-1 (or the pseudogene TRBV3-2) and TRBJ1-5; D uncertain. The CDR3 is 13 residues long. Trimming removed 1 base from V and 2 bases from J, with 3 bases in between. CDR1 LGHDT and CDR2 YNNKEL come from the germline V gene (reference sequence). The CDR3 nucleotides are TGTGCCAGCAGCCAAGTTGGCAATCAGCCCCAGCATTTT. This encodes CASSQVGNQPQHF.

The chain uses TRBV5-4 and TRBJ2-1; TRBD2 aligns across 9 bases. V trimming: 4 bases; J trimming: 4 bases; junction bases outside the gene matches: 9. Germline V gene lookup returns CDR1 SGHNT and CDR2 YYREEE (reference sequence). The CDR3 is 16 amino acids. Here the CDR3 reads CASSGGGLARYNEQFF. In nucleotides, the CDR3 is TGTGCCAGCAGCGGGGGAGGACTAGCGAGATACAATGAGCAGTTCTTC.

Many counts were recorded for this clone. The chain has TRBV21-1 and TRBJ2-7; the table names TRBD2, a call not compared with the DNA. TRBV21-1 represents a pseudogene. The CDR3 runs to 14 residues. In DNA, the CDR3 is TGTGCCAGCAGCGGCGGGGCAACCCCCTACGAGCAGTACTTC. Translation gives CASSGGATPYEQYF.